The present T cell receptor beta chain was sequenced within a study of T cells in Graves' hyperthyroidism and ophthalmopathy. The CDR3 runs 15 residues. The V gene lost 5 bases and the J gene lost 12 bases, with 22 bases spanning the gap. The V gene's germline CDR1 is SGHTA and CDR2 FQGNSA. This clonotype has a handful of counts. What it recognizes is unknown. Among the patients, aged 18 to 65, hyperthyroidism was newly diagnosed and had lasted under 2 months. Researchers barred patients who had uncontrolled infection, other autoimmune disease, pregnancy or lactation. Findings of the study overall: The model's output predicted ophthalmopathy at a median of about 6.5 months prior to onset.

It was RNA transcripts that yielded the amplified TCR beta CDR3 regions. Using the HTBI primer set, a first-round RT-PCR was run on the TCR CDR3. MiXCR, applied by TCRdb to the multiplex PCR reads, yields one record per CDR3 protein. The table lists approximately 560,000 distinct CDR3 sequences, around 16% of them singletons, with about 7% in the top ten. This chain uses TRBV7-2 with TRBJ2-2; D not certain. This clonotype originated in a woman in her 30s with Graves' hyperthyroidism. Sequenced: blood. The DNA of the CDR3 is TGTGCCAGCAGCCACCCATTTTCGTTCGGCCGGCAGCTGTTTTTT. Translated: CASSHPFSFGRQLFF.